Listed below are T cell receptor beta chains from one sample, sequenced in a study of blood T cell repertoires in COVID-19. The table came from immunoSEQ multiplex PCR; TCRdb's copy has only in-frame clones and leaves some out. The sample holds over 100,000 clones, approximately 84% seen once. The sequenced sample was peripheral blood. These receptors were collected from a woman aged 55-69 years with acute or convalescent COVID-19. CDR3s include the opening cysteine and the closing phenylalanine or tryptophan.

j_gene | v_gene | len | CDR3aa
TRBJ1-2 | TRBV6-6 | 14 | CASSSLPGGFGYTF
TRBJ2-1 | TRBV10-1 | 14 | CASSDTGVGNEQFF
TRBJ2-5 | TRBV7-9 | 12 | CASSWAGETQYF
TRBJ2-1 | TRBV18 | 17 | CASSPLRVELSYNEQFF
TRBJ1-1 | TRBV3-1/TRBV3-2 | 17 | CASSQGGQGTLNTEAFF
TRBJ2-1 | TRBV12-5 | 17 | CASGLVPWDSQYNEQFF
TRBJ1-4 | TRBV30 | 14 | CAWSVSEGVEKLFF
TRBJ1-2 | TRBV30 | 14 | CAWIKGQGAGGYTF
TRBJ1-5 | TRBV19 | 15 | CASRPQGASNQPQHF
TRBJ1-2 | TRBV19 | 14 | CASSSAGPYYGYTF
TRBJ1-1 | TRBV6-5 | 12 | CASSHDRAEAFF
TRBJ2-6 | TRBV5-4 | 15 | CASSLAGAGANVLTF
TRBJ1-3 | TRBV28 | 15 | CASMGQPSSGNTIYF
TRBJ2-1 | TRBV5-1 | 18 | CASSRGTGNDGSYNEQFF
TRBJ2-3 | TRBV5-5 | 15 | CASSLQGYSTDTQYF